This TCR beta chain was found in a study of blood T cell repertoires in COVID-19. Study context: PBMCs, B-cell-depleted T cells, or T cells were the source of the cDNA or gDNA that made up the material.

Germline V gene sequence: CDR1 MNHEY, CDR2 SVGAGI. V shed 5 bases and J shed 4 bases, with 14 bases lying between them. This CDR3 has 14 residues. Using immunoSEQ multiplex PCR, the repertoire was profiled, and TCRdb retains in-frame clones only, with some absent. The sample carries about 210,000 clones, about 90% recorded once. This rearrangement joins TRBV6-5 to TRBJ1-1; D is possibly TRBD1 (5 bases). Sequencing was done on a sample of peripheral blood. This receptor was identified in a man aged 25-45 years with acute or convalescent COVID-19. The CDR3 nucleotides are TGTGCCAGCAGTCCCCCAGGGAGGGGCACTGAAGCTTTCTTT. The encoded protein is CASSPPGRGTEAFF.